This note documents a single T cell receptor beta chain sequence. The target of this receptor is not known. The record has no base qualities; no much larger clone is one base away. Libraries were prepared through the immunoSEQ multiplex PCR assay. In TCRdb, the immuneACCESS table is reduced to in-frame sequences with V and J assigned. These tables do not hold every clone; where another copy was compared, an unresolved V gene accounts for under half, and the others remain unexplained. The sample contains more than 120,000 clones, 80% to 95% of them found a single time. The ten largest account for roughly 3.2% of the sample. These data are taken from a study of control samples from healthy donors and cancer patients (dated by TCRdb to the early 2020s). The junction shows trimming of 5 bases on V and 5 bases on J, plus 8 bases between the germline ends. The CDR3, cysteine through phenylalanine, is 12 amino acids long. Of the read, only the CDR3 DNA is kept; its 36 bases are in frame from base 1.

The chain links TRBV12-3 or TRBV12-4 with TRBJ2-3; the D gene cannot be named for sure. This TCR came from a man aged 25-40 years in good health. Material: blood. The base sequence is TGTGCCAGCAGTCGCCCGAAAGATACGCAGTATTTT. This encodes CASSRPKDTQYF.